This T cell receptor (beta chain) was sequenced for a study of shared clonotypes between healthy human individuals. Study outcomes and limitations: Investigators expected sequencing depth to affect clonotype sharing among donors.

A note on this clone: Its antigen is unknown.

The protocol was immunoSEQ multiplex PCR, while the TCRdb copy is restricted to in-frame clones and leaves out a portion. This table has about 690,000 clones, less than 95% appearing once. Looked up from germline, CDR1 is LNHDA and CDR2 is SQIVND (reference sequence). V lost 10 bases and J 7 bases, leaving 14 bases between the germline ends. The CDR3 contains 12 residues. This TCR derives from a man aged 18 to 29 in good health. Some clones in this sample may be carry-over from other donors' samples. Sample: memory CD8+ T cells from PBMCs. Described subset: CD45RO+ cells pooled with CCR7-negative TemRA cells. The chain has TRBV19 and TRBJ1-3, with TRBD1 as a possible D gene (5 bases). For the CDR3, the DNA is TGTGCCACTTCTCGGGGGTGGAACACCATATATTTT. Residues: CATSRGWNTIYF.